The subject of this entry is one TCR beta chain. Which antigen it targets is not known. Per-base quality was not reported, and no clone a single base away is much larger than it. Donors were healthy HIV-negative adults with no recently reported acute infections or vaccinations. Only Caucasian adults living in Nashville, Tennessee, USA were represented among the donors. The CD8 memory samples were a combination of magnetically selected CD45RO+ cells and CCR7-negative CD45RA+ effector memory (TemRA) cells. Blood was obtained by leukapheresis, after which PBMCs were separated by Ficoll-Histopaque density gradient centrifugation and cryopreserved in liquid nitrogen vapor phase. Analytical flow cytometry was used to check the purity and quantity of each magnetically sorted T cell population. Genomic DNA was isolated from each sorted fraction and quantified by UV absorbance on a Nanodrop 2000c. Using the deep immunoSEQ assay, TCR CDR3 regions were amplified from genomic DNA by multiplex PCR. Genomic DNA extracted from each cell subset was distributed evenly over all wells of several immunoSEQ 96-well plates, and each plate served as one replicate. Each replicate PCR for sorted subsets received approximately 200 ng genomic DNA, equal to about 30,000 T cell genomes. Purified libraries were measured with a Qubit 3.0 fluorometer, size-checked on a Bioanalyzer 2100, and measured again with the KAPA Library Quantification kit. Each immunoSEQ 96-well plate was sequenced on its own single-read 150-cycle Illumina NextSeq 550 flow cell. In the paper's pipeline: Because the immunoSEQ output included only junctional sequences and no quality scores, the filtering could not be the same as the filtering used for full-length reads. Sequences were annotated with PyIR, a Python wrapper for IgBLAST v1.9, and V/J genes and CDR3 were assigned using IMGT germline references. Reads were removed for weak V/J assignments (E-value above 1e-6), missing CDR3, stop codons, out-of-frame junctions, or ambiguous translated residues. V3J clonotypes were defined as sequences sharing an identical inferred V gene, J gene, and CDR3 amino acid sequence. To compute the percentage overlap between repertoires, the number of shared unique clonotypes was divided by the size of the smaller repertoire. Richness of each repertoire was evaluated using RTK rarefaction, the Chao1 estimator, and Recon v2.1 estimates of unobserved clonotypes. For all TCRbeta clonotypes obtained by the gDNA method from several donors, generation probabilities were computed with OLGA. Not all clones reach the TCRdb copy of this immuneACCESS table, which keeps in-frame sequences only. Checked studies attribute under half of the gap to unresolved V genes and leave the rest unexplained. V, J and clone size are taken as reported in that table, and D and trimming were inferred from the DNA itself. This sample has roughly 660,000 clones in its table, and 90% of those were observed once. The ten largest clones take up roughly 36% of the sample.

The sample belongs to a study of shared clonotypes between healthy human individuals (dated by TCRdb to about 2020). Background on the whole study: The cohort comprised two women and a few men aged 18 to 49 years. Libraries were prepared and TCR repertoires were sequenced by different laboratories using diverse techniques, in order to increase sequencing depth and limit assay-specific biases. For each donor, three plates each were used for CD4 naive and CD4 memory, two plates were used for CD8 naive, and one plate was used for CD8 memory. To estimate repertoire size and how much clonotypes are shared between individuals, the study performed deep sequencing of blood TCR repertoires from a handful of healthy adults. Per donor, leukapheresis produced somewhere between about 0.9 and 9 billion PBMCs.

What the research found in general, with its limitations: Across a few donors, approximately 4.9% of naive CD4, 3.5% of naive CD8, about 2.3% of memory CD4, and about 0.44% of memory CD8 clonotypes were shared. Higher generation probabilities were observed for clonotypes shared by all four sorted-subset donors than for non-shared clonotypes. Pairwise subsampling indicated that sequencing depth was expected to affect the degree of clonotype sharing among donors. Naive subsets generally had larger estimated clonotype richness than memory subsets. Because the study included a small number of donors, the genetic and exposure-history diversity represented was limited. Even with the large sequencing depth, rarefaction of the sorted-subset datasets indicated that sequencing was incomplete. Sampling was restricted to blood, and TCR repertoires in tissue are likely to differ from TCR repertoires in blood.

V is reduced by 0 bases and J by 6 bases, leaving a spacing of 6 bases between them. Via the germline V gene, CDR1 is LGHNA and CDR2 YSLEER. The cysteine opens and the phenylalanine closes a CDR3 of 13 amino acids. Only CDR3 DNA is held: 39 bases, read in frame from base 1. The sequenced sample consisted of memory CD8+ T cells from PBMCs. The sample's cell subset or site label is to be understood as: CD45RO+ cells pooled with CCR7-negative TemRA cells. The sequence was collected from a man younger than 35 in good health. Some clones in this sample may be carry-over from other donors' samples. The chain joins TRBV4-3 to TRBJ1-5, with the D gene too uncertain to name. The nucleotide sequence is TGCGCCAGCAGCCAAGATCGGCGTCAGCCCCAGCATTTT. Its protein is CASSQDRRQPQHF.